The T cell receptor (beta chain) described here comes from a study of vaccination and CD4 T cells after COVID-19. Treatment specified: approximately 10-day PBMC culture with coronavirus spike peptide pools or control peptides (ViraFEST assay). The Oncomine TCR Beta short-read assay generated sequence data from the DNA of cultured CD4+ T cells. TCRdb redid the calling of the PCR reads with MiXCR, one entry per CDR3 protein. Here the sample spans about 3,800 distinct CDR3 sequences, 15% to 20% being singletons. V shed 1 base, J shed 8 bases, and the junction held 11 bases outside the gene matches. This CDR3 spans 15 amino acids. Germline V gene lookup returns CDR1 DFQATT and CDR2 SNEGSKA (reference sequence). This clonotype ranks as medium-sized. Its antigen is not identified.

The material sequenced was CD4+ T cells from blood, cultured in vitro. The receptor's source is a human donor who had recovered from COVID-19. The chain couples TRBV20-1 to TRBJ1-2, with 9 bases identical to TRBD1. The CDR3 reads CSARVPGQGITGYTF. The CDR3, as DNA: TGCAGTGCTAGAGTCCCGGGACAGGGAATAACCGGCTACACCTTC.